This TCR beta chain derives from a study of CD8+ T cells in alopecia areata. Looking at the study overall: Once tofacitinib had been taken for 6 to 18 months, 6 months off drug followed. Points from the study as a whole: Clonality in the scalp and expanded CD8+ clones ranked among the top 100 were significantly decreased by tofacitinib. Only a single nonresponder existed, so baseline CD8+ expansion links stay unclear. Normal skin's resident alphabeta T cells are sequenced alongside lesional scalp T cells.

Germline CDR1 SGHRS, CDR2 YFSETQ. The length of the CDR3 is 13 residues. The V and J ends lost 0 bases and 5 bases, in that order; junction bases with no gene match: 2. RNA was isolated and reverse transcribed to cDNA, the sequencing template. Clones were read by immunoSEQ multiplex PCR, and TCRdb kept only the in-frame ones, dropping some. The sample shows under 130,000 clones, approximately 84% of them seen only once. In the case of this clone: Its antigen is undetermined.

Treatment specified: oral pan-JAK inhibitor, 5-10 mg twice daily. The TCR sequence derives from a human donor with alopecia areata. The J gene is TRBJ2-7, the V gene TRBV5-1; TRBD2 aligns across 7 bases. The sequencing here drew on CD8+ T cells sorted from blood, taken at approximately week 30, from a patient treated with tofacitinib. The CDR3 region has the DNA TGCGCCAGCAGCTTGGGGGCGGGGGACGAGCAGTACTTC. This encodes CASSLGAGDEQYF.